This T cell receptor (beta chain) was sequenced in a study of regulatory T cells in long-lasting Graves disease. TCR beta libraries were built with iRepertoire HTBI primers and Arm-PCR of CDR3 regions. TCRdb redid the calling of the multiplex PCR reads with MiXCR, one entry per CDR3 protein. The sample yields 350,000 to 400,000 distinct CDR3 sequences, around 15% seen once. The time point: newly diagnosed GD, antithyroid drugs for less than 3 months. Isolated PBMC RNA provided the starting material for the TCR library. A note on this clonotype: This probably arose from a read error, given a far larger clone one base away.

The data were also submitted as part of a second study, on T cells in Graves' hyperthyroidism and ophthalmopathy.

This receptor was obtained from a woman aged 18-30 years with Graves disease. The specimen comprised peripheral blood mononuclear cells (PBMCs), sampled at new diagnosis, from a patient treated with antithyroid drugs.

CDR3 sequence: CASSFERGPKETQYF. The CDR3 coding sequence is TGTGCCAGCAGCTTTGAGCGGGGCCCCAAAGAGACCCAGTACTTC. The V gene is TRBV6-1, the J gene TRBJ2-5, with 7 bases aligning to TRBD2. V lost 6 bases to trimming and J lost 3 bases; unmatched junction nucleotides: 10. CDR1 is MNHNS and CDR2 is SASEGT in the germline V gene. This CDR3 is 15 amino acids long.